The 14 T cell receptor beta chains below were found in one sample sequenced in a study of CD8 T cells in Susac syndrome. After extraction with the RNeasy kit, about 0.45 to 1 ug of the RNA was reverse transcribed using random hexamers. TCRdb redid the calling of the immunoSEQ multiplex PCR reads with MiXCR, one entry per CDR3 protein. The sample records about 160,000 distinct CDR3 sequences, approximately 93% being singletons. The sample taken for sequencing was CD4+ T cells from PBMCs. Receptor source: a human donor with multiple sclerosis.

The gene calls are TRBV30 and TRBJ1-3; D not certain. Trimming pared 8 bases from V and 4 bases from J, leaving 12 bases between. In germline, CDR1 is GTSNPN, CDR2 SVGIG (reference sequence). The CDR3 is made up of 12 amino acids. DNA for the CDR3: TGTGCCCAGACGAATAGCGGAAACACCATATATTTT. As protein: CAQTNSGNTIYF. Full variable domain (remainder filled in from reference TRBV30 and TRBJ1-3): SQTIHQWPATLVQPVGSPLSLECTVEGTSNPNLYWYRQAAGRGLQLLFYSVGIGQISSEVPQNLSASRPQDRQFILSSKKLLLSDSGFYLCAQTNSGNTIYFGEGSWLTVV.

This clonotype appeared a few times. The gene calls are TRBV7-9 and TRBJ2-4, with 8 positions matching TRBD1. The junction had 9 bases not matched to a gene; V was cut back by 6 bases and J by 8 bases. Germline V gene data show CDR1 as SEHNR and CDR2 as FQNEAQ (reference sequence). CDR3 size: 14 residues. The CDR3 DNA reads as TGTGCCAGCAGTTTGCAGGGGGCTAGCGACATTCAGTACTTC. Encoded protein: CASSLQGASDIQYF. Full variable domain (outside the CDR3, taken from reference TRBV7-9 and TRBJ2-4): DTGVSQNPRHKITKRGQNVTFRCDPISEHNRLYWYRQTLGQGPEFLTYFQNEAQLEKSRLLSDRFSAERPKGSFSTLEIQRTEQGDSAMYLCASSLQGASDIQYFGAGTRLSVL.

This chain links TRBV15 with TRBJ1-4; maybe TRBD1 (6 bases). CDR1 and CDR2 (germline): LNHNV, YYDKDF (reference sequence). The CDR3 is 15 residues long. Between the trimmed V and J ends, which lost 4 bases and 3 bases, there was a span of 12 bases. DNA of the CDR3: TGTGCCACCAGCACTACAGGGCCTCCTAATGAAAAACTGTTTTTT. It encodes CATSTTGPPNEKLFF.

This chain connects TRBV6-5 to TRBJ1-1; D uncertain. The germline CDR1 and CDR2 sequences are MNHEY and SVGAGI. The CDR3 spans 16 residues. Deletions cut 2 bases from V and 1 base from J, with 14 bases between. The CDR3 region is CASSYRLRGRNTEAFF. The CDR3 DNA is TGTGCCAGCAGTTACAGACTTCGGGGTAGGAACACTGAAGCTTTCTTT.

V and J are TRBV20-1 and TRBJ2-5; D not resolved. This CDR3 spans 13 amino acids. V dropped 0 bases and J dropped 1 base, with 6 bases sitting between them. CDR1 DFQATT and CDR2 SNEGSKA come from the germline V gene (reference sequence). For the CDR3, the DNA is TGCAGTGCTAGAGACCGGATCCAAGAGACCCAGTACTTC. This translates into CSARDRIQETQYF.

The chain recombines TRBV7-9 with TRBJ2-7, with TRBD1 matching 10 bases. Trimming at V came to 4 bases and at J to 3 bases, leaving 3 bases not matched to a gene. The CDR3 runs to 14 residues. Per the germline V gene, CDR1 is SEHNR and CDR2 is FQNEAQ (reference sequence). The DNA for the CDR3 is TGTGCCAGCAGCTCGGGACAGGGGCTCTACGAGCAGTACTTC. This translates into CASSSGQGLYEQYF.

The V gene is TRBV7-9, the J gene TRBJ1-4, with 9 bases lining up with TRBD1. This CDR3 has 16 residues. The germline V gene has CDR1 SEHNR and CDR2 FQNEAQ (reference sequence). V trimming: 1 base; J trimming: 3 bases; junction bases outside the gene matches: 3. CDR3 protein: CASSLDRGPSNEKLFF. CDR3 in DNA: TGTGCCAGCAGCTTAGACAGGGGGCCGTCTAATGAAAAACTGTTTTTT. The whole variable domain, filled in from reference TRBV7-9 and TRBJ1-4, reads DTGVSQNPRHKITKRGQNVTFRCDPISEHNRLYWYRQTLGQGPEFLTYFQNEAQLEKSRLLSDRFSAERPKGSFSTLEIQRTEQGDSAMYLCASSLDRGPSNEKLFFGSGTQLSVL.

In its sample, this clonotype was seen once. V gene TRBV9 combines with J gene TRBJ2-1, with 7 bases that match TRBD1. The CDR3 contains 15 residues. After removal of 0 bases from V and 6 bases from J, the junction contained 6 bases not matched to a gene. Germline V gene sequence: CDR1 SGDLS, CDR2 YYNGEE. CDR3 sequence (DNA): TGTGCCAGCAGCGTAGGACAGGGACGGGCCAATGAGCAGTTCTTC. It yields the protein CASSVGQGRANEQFF.

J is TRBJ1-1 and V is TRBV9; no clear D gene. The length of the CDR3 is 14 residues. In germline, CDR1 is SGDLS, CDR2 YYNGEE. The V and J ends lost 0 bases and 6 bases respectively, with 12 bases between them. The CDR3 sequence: CASSVEIPAAEAFF. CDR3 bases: TGTGCCAGCAGCGTAGAAATCCCGGCGGCTGAAGCTTTCTTT.

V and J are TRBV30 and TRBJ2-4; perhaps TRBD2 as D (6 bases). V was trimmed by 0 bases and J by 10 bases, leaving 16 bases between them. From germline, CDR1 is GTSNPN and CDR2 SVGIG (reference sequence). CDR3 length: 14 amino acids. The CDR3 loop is CAWSVPGLLNIQYF. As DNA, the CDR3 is TGTGCCTGGAGTGTACCGGGACTTCTTAATATTCAGTACTTC.

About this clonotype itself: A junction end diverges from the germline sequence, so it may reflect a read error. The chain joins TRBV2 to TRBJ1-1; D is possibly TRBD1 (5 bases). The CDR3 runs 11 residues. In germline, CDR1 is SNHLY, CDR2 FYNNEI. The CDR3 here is CASSEEERDGF. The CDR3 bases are TGTGCCAGCAGTGAAGAGGAGCGGGACGGTTTT.

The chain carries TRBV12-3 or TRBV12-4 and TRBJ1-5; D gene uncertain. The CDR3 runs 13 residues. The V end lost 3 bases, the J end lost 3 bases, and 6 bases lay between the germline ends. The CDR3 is CASSFQPNQPQHF. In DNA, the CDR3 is TGTGCCAGCAGTTTTCAGCCCAATCAGCCCCAGCATTTT.

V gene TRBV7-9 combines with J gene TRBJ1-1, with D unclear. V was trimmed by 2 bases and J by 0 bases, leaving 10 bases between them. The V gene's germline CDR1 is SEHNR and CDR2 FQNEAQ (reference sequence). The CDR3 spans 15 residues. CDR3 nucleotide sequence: TGTGCCAGCAGCTTAATTCCGTTTATGAACACTGAAGCTTTCTTT. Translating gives CASSLIPFMNTEAFF.

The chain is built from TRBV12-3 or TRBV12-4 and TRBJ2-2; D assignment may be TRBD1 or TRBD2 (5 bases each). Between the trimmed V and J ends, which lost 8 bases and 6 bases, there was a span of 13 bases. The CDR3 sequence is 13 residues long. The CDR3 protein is CASALGASGELFF. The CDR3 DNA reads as TGTGCCAGCGCACTCGGGGCTTCCGGGGAGCTGTTTTTT.